This TCR beta chain derives from a study of blood T cell repertoires in COVID-19. Across the study: From the United States, Italy and Spain came samples of acute and convalescent COVID-19. The cDNA or gDNA used as material had been derived from T cells, B-cell-depleted T cells, or PBMCs.

In the original workflow: Researchers report that nucleated cell counts were estimated from reference gene primer amplification. Using immunoSEQ multiplex PCR, the repertoire was profiled, and TCRdb retains in-frame clones only, with some absent. D and trimming come from the DNA, and the V and J calls and clone size come from that table. The sample gives 300,000 to 400,000 clones, over 80% of which show up once; roughly a tenth is in the top ten. Patients from Seattle were sampled longitudinally, starting during active infection. This receptor was identified in a man younger than 45 with COVID-19, enrolled during active disease. The specimen sequenced was peripheral blood.

The CDR3 region is CASSPPGGIGNTIYF. CDR3 sequence (DNA): TGTGCCAGCTCACCACCCGGCGGGATTGGAAACACCATATATTTT. The chain couples TRBV18 to TRBJ1-3; D is unclear. The CDR3 sequence is 15 residues long. V lost 0 bases and J 3 bases, leaving 9 bases between the germline ends. Per the germline V gene, CDR1 is KGHSH and CDR2 is LQKENI.